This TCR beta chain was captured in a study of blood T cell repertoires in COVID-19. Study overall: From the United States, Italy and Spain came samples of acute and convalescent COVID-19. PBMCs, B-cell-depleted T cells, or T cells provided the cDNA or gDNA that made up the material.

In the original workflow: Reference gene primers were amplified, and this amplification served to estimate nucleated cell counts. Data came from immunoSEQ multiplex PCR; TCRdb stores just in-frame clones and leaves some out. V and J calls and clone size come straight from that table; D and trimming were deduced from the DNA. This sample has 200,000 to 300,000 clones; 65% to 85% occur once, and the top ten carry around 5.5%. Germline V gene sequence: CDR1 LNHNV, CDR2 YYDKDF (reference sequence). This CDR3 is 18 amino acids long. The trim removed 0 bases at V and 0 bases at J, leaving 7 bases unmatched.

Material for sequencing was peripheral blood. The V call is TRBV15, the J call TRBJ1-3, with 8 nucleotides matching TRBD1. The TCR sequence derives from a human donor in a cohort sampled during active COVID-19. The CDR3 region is CATSRDLGQAFSGNTIYF. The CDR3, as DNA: TGTGCCACCAGCAGAGATCTGGGACAGGCTTTCTCTGGAAACACCATATATTTT.